This entry describes one T cell receptor beta chain. Its target is not known. For Graves' hyperthyroidism to be stable, ophthalmopathy could not progress within 18 months. Recently diagnosed hyperthyroidism of less than 2 months' duration affected patients aged 18 to 65. The authors obtained PBMCs from roughly 10 ml of fresh peripheral blood. This CDR3 contains 18 residues. Trimming took off 3 bases at V and 0 bases at J, with 18 bases between the two ends. Per the germline V gene, CDR1 is MDHEN and CDR2 is SYDVKM. The sample comes from a study of T cells in Graves' hyperthyroidism and ophthalmopathy. The study's findings and limits: Through a model of 13 V-J features, ophthalmopathy was separated from stable hyperthyroidism.

RNA transcripts gave rise to amplified TCR beta CDR3 regions. An initial round of RT-PCR targeting the TCR CDR3 relied on the HTBI primer set. Each CDR3 protein gets one entry after TCRdb re-called the multiplex PCR reads with MiXCR. The profile covers a few hundred thousand distinct CDR3 sequences, with roughly 15% appearing a single time and 5.3% taken by the ten largest. The clonotype was recovered from a woman aged 18-30 years with Graves' hyperthyroidism. Sequences were obtained from blood. The rearrangement links TRBV28 to TRBJ2-1, with TRBD2 as a possible D gene (6 bases). In nucleotides, the CDR3 is TGTGCCAGCAGTTTGGGCGGGCGGGAAGGAAGCTCCTACAATGAGCAGTTCTTC. As protein: CASSLGGREGSSYNEQFF.